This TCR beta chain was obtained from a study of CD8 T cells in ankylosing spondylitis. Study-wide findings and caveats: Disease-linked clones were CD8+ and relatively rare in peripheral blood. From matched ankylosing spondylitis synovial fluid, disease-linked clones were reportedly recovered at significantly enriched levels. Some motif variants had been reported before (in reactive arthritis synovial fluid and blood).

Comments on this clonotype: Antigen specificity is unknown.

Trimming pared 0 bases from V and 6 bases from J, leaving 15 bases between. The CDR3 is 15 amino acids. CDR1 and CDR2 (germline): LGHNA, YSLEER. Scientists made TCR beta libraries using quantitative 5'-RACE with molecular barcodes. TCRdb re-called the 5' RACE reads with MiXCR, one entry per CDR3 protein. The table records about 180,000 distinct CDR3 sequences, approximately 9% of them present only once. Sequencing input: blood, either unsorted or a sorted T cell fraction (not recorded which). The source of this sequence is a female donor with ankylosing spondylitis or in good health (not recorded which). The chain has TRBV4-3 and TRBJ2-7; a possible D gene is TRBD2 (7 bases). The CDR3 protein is CASSQEGGGPSEQYF. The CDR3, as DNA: TGCGCCAGCAGCCAAGAGGGGGGGGGGCCCTCCGAGCAGTACTTC.